One and the same sample provided the 6 T cell receptor beta chains below, sequenced in a study of T cells in Graves' hyperthyroidism and ophthalmopathy. There were TCR beta CDR3 regions amplified from RNA transcripts. First-round RT-PCR targeting the TCR CDR3 was performed with the HTBI primer set. TCRdb independently ran MiXCR on the multiplex PCR reads; one entry per CDR3 protein. The sample includes hundreds of thousands of distinct CDR3 sequences, 14% of them seen just once. Sequenced material: blood. Every receptor here comes from a woman aged 18 to 35 with Graves' hyperthyroidism.

Turning to this clonotype: A much larger clone sits a single nucleotide away, making a read error possible. This chain uses TRBV2 with TRBJ2-1; tentatively, D is TRBD1 or TRBD2 (5 bases each). Looked up from germline, CDR1 is SNHLY and CDR2 is FYNNEI. The CDR3 sequence is 12 residues long. Trimming cost V 6 bases and J 10 bases, with 13 bases left between them. CDR3 protein: CASSFAWDEQFF. CDR3 nucleotide sequence: TGTGCCAGCAGCTTCGCGTGGGACGAGCAGTTCTTC.

The J gene is TRBJ1-1, the V gene TRBV20-1, with D possibly TRBD1 on 6 matching bases. This CDR3 is built from 15 residues. Per the germline V gene, CDR1 is DFQATT and CDR2 is SNEGSKA (reference sequence). Trimming pared 0 bases from V and 2 bases from J, leaving 13 bases between. In nucleotides, the CDR3 is TGCAGTGCTAGAGACCTTCTCAGGGGAAACACTGAAGCTTTCTTT. Amino acid sequence: CSARDLLRGNTEAFF.

The rearrangement joins TRBV7-3 to TRBJ2-2, with D tentatively TRBD1 or TRBD2 (5 bases each). Germline assignment: CDR1 SGHTA and CDR2 FQGTGA. Trimming left V 2 bases short and J 0 bases short, with 13 bases between. This CDR3 has 17 amino acids. The CDR3 here is CASSLGAGGPNTGELFF. The CDR3, as DNA: TGTGCCAGCAGCTTAGGAGCTGGGGGTCCGAACACCGGGGAGCTGTTTTTT.

This chain uses TRBV30 with TRBJ2-1; TRBD1 aligns across 11 bases. CDR3 size: 15 residues. V lost 3 bases and J lost 9; bases outside the gene matches: 10. CDR1 is GTSNPN and CDR2 is SVGIG in the germline V gene (reference sequence). The CDR3 DNA follows: TGTGCCTGGAGACTAGAGGACAGGGGGCAAGGTGAGCAGTTCTTC. Protein: CAWRLEDRGQGEQFF.

The rearrangement links TRBV3-1 to TRBJ2-1, with TRBD2 matching over 8 bases. The CDR3 spans 15 residues. Germline V CDR1 and CDR2: LGHDT, YNNKEL (reference sequence). Unmatched junction bases numbered 7, after V lost 1 base and J lost 8 bases. CDR3 residues: CASSQGQREWDEQFF. CDR3 in DNA: TGTGCCAGCAGCCAAGGACAGCGGGAGTGGGATGAGCAGTTCTTC.

This clonotype was counted a few times. The gene calls are TRBV28 and TRBJ1-2, with TRBD1 matching 7 bases. Germline V gene lookup returns CDR1 MDHEN and CDR2 SYDVKM. The junction had 5 bases not matched to a gene; V was cut back by 4 bases and J by 0 bases. The CDR3 contains 15 residues. For the CDR3, the DNA is TGTGCCAGCAGTTCCCCGACAGGGACTAACTATGGCTACACCTTC. Protein product: CASSSPTGTNYGYTF.